This T cell receptor (beta chain) was retrieved from a study of early T cells in non-severe SARS-CoV-2 infection. Study at large: Bulk RNA taken from unsorted whole blood was sequenced, leaving chains unpaired.

There are a few counts of this clonotype. Its antigen is undetermined. V gave up 1 base and J gave up 6 bases, with 10 bases separating them. There are 14 residues in the CDR3. Germline CDR1 reads SGHVS; CDR2 reads FQNEAQ. The library protocol tagged individual cDNA molecules with unique molecular identifiers. A single record per CDR3 protein comes from TCRdb applying MiXCR to the 5' RACE reads. The sample shows 53,000 or so distinct CDR3 sequences, approximately 12% of them seen only once. Study-wide points: VDJdb matches were skewed toward anti-spike CD8 T cell responses.

The receptor's source is an adult who was a healthcare worker with PCR-confirmed SARS-CoV-2 infection or an uninfected control (not recorded which). The material was whole blood, obtained at baseline. The rearrangement joins TRBV7-8 to TRBJ2-1; no clear D gene. CDR3 residues: CASSLVGSSNEQFF. CDR3 nucleotide sequence: TGTGCCAGCAGCTTAGTGGGTAGCTCCAATGAGCAGTTCTTC.